Listed here are 17 T cell receptor beta chains from one sample, sequenced in a study of T cells in Graves' hyperthyroidism and ophthalmopathy. Template material for amplifying TCR beta CDR3 regions consisted of RNA transcripts. TCR CDR3 underwent first-round RT-PCR with the HTBI primer set. Each CDR3 protein gets one entry after TCRdb re-called the multiplex PCR reads with MiXCR. The data show about 560,000 distinct CDR3 sequences, around 15% seen once. Specimen: blood. These receptors came from a woman between 18 and 29 years old with Graves' hyperthyroidism.

The chain employs TRBV3-1 and TRBJ2-7; 8 nucleotides line up with TRBD2. J gave up 5 bases and V 0 bases, and 9 bases lay outside the gene matches. Germline V gene lookup returns CDR1 LGHDT and CDR2 YNNKEL (reference sequence). CDR3 length: 16 residues. CDR3: CASSQDKREIPHEQYF. Written as DNA, the CDR3 is TGTGCCAGCAGCCAAGATAAGCGGGAGATCCCCCACGAGCAGTACTTC.

This clonotype has only a few counts. The V call is TRBV28, the J call TRBJ2-2; tentatively, D is TRBD1 (6 bases). Germline CDR1 MDHEN, CDR2 SYDVKM. The CDR3 consists of 15 residues. V dropped 3 bases and J dropped 7 bases, with 15 bases sitting between them. The CDR3 here is CASSFGDTGGGELFF. The CDR3, as DNA: TGTGCCAGCAGTTTTGGGGACACCGGAGGCGGGGAGCTGTTTTTT.

In its sample, this clonotype was seen many times. The V call is TRBV7-8, the J call TRBJ2-1; 12 positions match TRBD2. The CDR3 totals 19 residues. Germline V gene lookup returns CDR1 SGHVS and CDR2 FQNEAQ. V lost 5 bases and J lost 0; bases outside the gene matches: 11. CDR3 in amino acids: CASSARLAGVRSSYNEQFF. DNA of the CDR3: TGTGCCAGCAGCGCCCGACTAGCGGGAGTGAGGAGCTCCTACAATGAGCAGTTCTTC.

V usage is TRBV20-1 and J usage is TRBJ2-5, with D possibly matching TRBD1 (5 bases). Trimming stripped 1 base from V and 5 bases from J, with 14 bases between. The germline V gene has CDR1 DFQATT and CDR2 SNEGSKA (reference sequence). This CDR3 contains 14 residues. The CDR3 nucleotides read TGCAGTGCTAGAGGTGGGCAGGGATTGGAGACCCAGTACTTC. Translation gives CSARGGQGLETQYF.

This clonotype was seen only a few times. The chain joins TRBV9 to TRBJ2-3; 7 nucleotides agree with TRBD1. This CDR3 comprises 16 residues. Germline loops: CDR1 SGDLS, CDR2 YYNGEE. V lost 0 bases to trimming and J lost 0 bases; unmatched junction nucleotides: 4. The CDR3: CASSVGPGGSTDTQYF. CDR3 bases: TGTGCCAGCAGCGTAGGGCCAGGGGGTAGCACAGATACGCAGTATTTT.

The chain carries TRBV6-5 and TRBJ2-6; D gene ambiguous. This CDR3 has 16 amino acids. The V and J ends lost 0 bases and 4 bases respectively, with 10 bases between them. The V gene's germline CDR1 is MNHEY and CDR2 SVGAGI. The chain's CDR3 is CASSYSGSPGANVLTF. DNA of the CDR3: TGTGCCAGCAGTTACTCCGGCAGTCCCGGGGCCAACGTCCTGACTTTC.

This clonotype was found many times. This chain joins TRBV11-2 and TRBJ2-7, with D unclear. The germline V gene has CDR1 SGHAT and CDR2 FQNNGV. The V gene lost 5 bases and the J gene lost 0 bases, with 11 bases spanning the gap. This CDR3 region has 14 residues. The CDR3 nucleotides are TGTGCCAGCAGCCGTCCTGGCGGCTCCTACGAGCAGTACTTC. It yields the protein CASSRPGGSYEQYF.

The V call is TRBV6-2 or TRBV6-3, the J call TRBJ2-4; 9 positions agree with TRBD1. J was trimmed by 2 bases and V by 6 bases; bases with no gene match: 8. Per germline, CDR1 MNHEY and CDR2 SVGEGT. The CDR3 is 16 residues long. CDR3 nucleotide sequence: TGTGCCAGCAGGCAGGGACAGGGCGTCTCCAAAAACATTCAGTACTTC. This sequence encodes CASRQGQGVSKNIQYF.

This clonotype occurred many times. The rearrangement joins TRBV15 to TRBJ2-5; no definite D call. Trimming stripped 0 bases from V and 3 bases from J, with 2 bases between. CDR1 and CDR2 from the germline V gene are LNHNV and YYDKDF (reference sequence). CDR3 length: 12 amino acids. This chain's CDR3 is CATSRDKETQYF. CDR3 nucleotides: TGTGCCACCAGCAGAGATAAAGAGACCCAGTACTTC.

This clonotype showed up just a few times. The chain couples TRBV24-1 to TRBJ1-2; maybe TRBD1 (5 bases). The V gene's germline CDR1 is KGHDR and CDR2 SFDVKD. The germline V and J ends were trimmed by 4 bases and 4 bases, with 12 bases remaining between them. The CDR3 length is 14 residues. The CDR3 sequence is CATSEVGRSYGYTF. The CDR3 nucleotides read TGTGCCACCAGTGAGGTGGGACGGAGCTATGGCTACACCTTC.

A word on this clonotype: A much larger clone sits a single nucleotide away, making a read error possible. V is TRBV18 and J is TRBJ1-1; 7 bases line up with TRBD1. Germline V gene sequence: CDR1 KGHSH, CDR2 LQKENI. The CDR3 length is 11 residues. The chain's CDR3 is CAGSEGADAFF. CDR3 nucleotides: TGTGCCGGCTCAGAGGGGGCGGATGCTTTCTTT.

The rearrangement links TRBV6-2 or TRBV6-3 to TRBJ1-6; a possible D gene is TRBD1 (5 bases). CDR3 length: 15 amino acids. CDR1 MNHEY and CDR2 SVGEGT come from the germline V gene. The V end lost 7 bases, the J end lost 6 bases, and 16 bases lay between the germline ends. Written as DNA, the CDR3 is TGTGCCAGCACTGGGGCAGGGACTGGTAATTCACCCCTCCACTTT. This codes for CASTGAGTGNSPLHF.

This sequence joins TRBV15 and TRBJ1-6; D unresolved. With 0 bases removed from V and 7 bases from J, the gap between germline ends came to 16 bases. The V gene's germline CDR1 is LNHNV and CDR2 YYDKDF (reference sequence). The CDR3 has 17 amino acids. CDR3 bases: TGTGCCACCAGCAGAGATCGAATCCCCTCAGGCAATTCACCCCTCCACTTT. Its translation: CATSRDRIPSGNSPLHF. Together with reference TRBV15 and TRBJ1-6, the CDR3 gives the full variable domain: DAMVIQNPRYQVTQFGKPVTLSCSQTLNHNVMYWYQQKSSQAPKLLFHYYDKDFNNEADTPDNFQSRRPNTSFCFLDIRSPGLGDTAMYLCATSRDRIPSGNSPLHFGNGTRLTVT.

For the CDR3, the DNA is TGTGCCACCAGCAGAGTTAAGGCAGGGGGCCCAGATACGCAGTATTTT. Amino acid sequence: CATSRVKAGGPDTQYF. The chain links TRBV15 to TRBJ2-3, with 8 bases matching TRBD1. CDR1 LNHNV and CDR2 YYDKDF come from the germline V gene (reference sequence). With 1 base clipped from V and 4 bases from J, the junction kept 7 bases outside the gene matches. This CDR3 contains 16 residues.

This clonotype occurred many times. This chain links TRBV6-2 or TRBV6-3 with TRBJ1-1, with D uncertain. Per the germline V gene, CDR1 is MNHEY and CDR2 is SVGEGT. This CDR3 is built from 13 residues. With 2 bases removed from V and 5 bases from J, the gap between germline ends came to 9 bases. CDR3 protein: CASSYREFTEAFF. As DNA, the CDR3 is TGTGCCAGCAGTTACCGCGAATTTACTGAAGCTTTCTTT.

This clonotype has a handful of counts. The gene calls are TRBV15 and TRBJ2-3, with D perhaps assigned TRBD1 or TRBD2 (7 bases each). CDR1 is LNHNV, CDR2 YYDKDF, per germline (reference sequence). The germline V and J ends were trimmed by 4 bases and 2 bases, with 22 bases remaining between them. The CDR3 loop spans 18 amino acids. The CDR3 sequence: CATSTQGGGWLNTDTQYF. For the CDR3, the DNA is TGTGCCACCAGCACCCAGGGGGGAGGGTGGCTAAACACAGATACGCAGTATTTT.

This clonotype was counted at least ten times. V gene TRBV12-5 combines with J gene TRBJ2-3, with D possibly being TRBD1 or TRBD2 (5 bases each). The germline V gene encodes CDR1 LGHNT and CDR2 FRNRAP. Trimming took off 0 bases at V and 8 bases at J, with 12 bases between the two ends. There are 14 residues in the CDR3. The CDR3 reads CASGLVPEGRTQYF. In nucleotides, the CDR3 is TGTGCTAGTGGTTTGGTACCCGAGGGGCGTACGCAGTATTTT.